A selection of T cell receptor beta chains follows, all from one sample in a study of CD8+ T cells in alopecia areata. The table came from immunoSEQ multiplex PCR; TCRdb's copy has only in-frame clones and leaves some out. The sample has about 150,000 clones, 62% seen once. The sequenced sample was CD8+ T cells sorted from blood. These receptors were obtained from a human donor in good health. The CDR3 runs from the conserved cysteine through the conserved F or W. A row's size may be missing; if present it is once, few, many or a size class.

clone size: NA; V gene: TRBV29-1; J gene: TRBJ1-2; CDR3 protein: CSARIRGGYTF
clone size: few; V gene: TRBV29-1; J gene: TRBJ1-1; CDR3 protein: CSVLGRTEAFF
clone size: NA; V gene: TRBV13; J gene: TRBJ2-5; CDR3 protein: CASSLEGGQETQYF
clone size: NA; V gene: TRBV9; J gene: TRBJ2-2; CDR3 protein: CASSPDFGGRYTGELFF
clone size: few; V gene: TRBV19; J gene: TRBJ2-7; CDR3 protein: CASSIGLAYEQYF
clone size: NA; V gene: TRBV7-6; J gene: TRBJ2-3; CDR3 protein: CASRNTDTQYF
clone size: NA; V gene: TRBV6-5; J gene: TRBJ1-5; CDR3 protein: CASKGTASDGPQHF
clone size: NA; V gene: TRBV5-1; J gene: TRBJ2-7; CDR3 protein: CASSVDSTYEQYF
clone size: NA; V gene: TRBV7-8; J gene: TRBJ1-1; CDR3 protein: CASSLEGGAPEAFF
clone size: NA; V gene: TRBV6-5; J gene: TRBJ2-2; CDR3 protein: CARGEAGGELFF
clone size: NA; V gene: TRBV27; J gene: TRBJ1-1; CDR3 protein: CASRGGNTETFF
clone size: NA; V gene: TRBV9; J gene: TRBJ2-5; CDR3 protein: CASSVEAEWETQYF
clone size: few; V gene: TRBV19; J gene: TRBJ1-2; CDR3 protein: CASSPRDGESYGYTF